Presented here are 32 T cell receptor beta chains from one specimen sequenced in a study of spatial heterogeneity in lung cancer. MiXCR, applied by TCRdb to the 5' RACE reads, yields one record per CDR3 protein. The sample lists approximately 3,000 distinct CDR3 sequences; roughly an eighth were seen once. No antigen is known for these receptors. Time point: sample taken at primary tumor resection. Study outcomes and limitations: In tumors, expanded intratumoral alpha and beta TCR counts tracked mutation counts.

This specimen was lung tumor tissue, taken at surgery. Receptors were obtained from a male donor with early-stage non-small cell lung cancer.

This clonotype rates as medium-sized. The chain carries TRBV6-6 and TRBJ2-3, with TRBD2 matching 9 bases. There are 16 residues in the CDR3. The V and J ends lost 0 bases and 1 base, in that order; junction bases with no gene match: 2. Germline CDR1 MNHNY, CDR2 SVGAGI (reference sequence). In DNA, the CDR3 is TGTGCCAGCAGTTACTCGAGGACTAGCGGCACAGATACGCAGTATTTT. Encoded protein: CASSYSRTSGTDTQYF.

This clonotype was observed many times. V usage is TRBV7-9 and J usage is TRBJ1-6; the D is unclear. Germline V gene data show CDR1 as SEHNR and CDR2 as FQNEAQ (reference sequence). The CDR3 contains 13 residues. Trimming removed 5 bases from V and 5 bases from J, with 7 bases in between. This CDR3 reads CASSLRDNSPLHF. In nucleotides, the CDR3 is TGTGCCAGCAGCCTAAGAGATAATTCACCCCTCCACTTT.

The chain couples TRBV7-2 to TRBJ2-7; D remains unclear. The CDR3 sequence is 13 residues long. Per the germline V gene, CDR1 is SGHTA and CDR2 is FQGNSA. Between the trimmed V and J ends, which lost 5 bases and 2 bases, there was a span of 10 bases. CDR3 sequence (DNA): TGTGCCAGCAGCACCATGGCTGCCTACGAGCAGTACTTC. It translates to CASSTMAAYEQYF. Supplemented by reference TRBV7-2 and TRBJ2-7, the full variable domain reads GAGVSQSPSNKVTEKGKDVELRCDPISGHTALYWYRQSLGQGLEFLIYFQGNSAPDKSGLPSDRFSAERTGGSVSTLTIQRTQQEDSAVYLCASSTMAAYEQYFGPGTRLTVT.

This clonotype is termed medium-sized. V is TRBV5-1 and J is TRBJ2-3; tentative D call: TRBD2 (5 bases). The CDR3 spans 14 residues. CDR1 is SGHRS, CDR2 YFSETQ, per germline. The V gene lost 0 bases and the J gene lost 1 base, with 6 bases spanning the gap. CDR3 nucleotide sequence: TGCGCCAGCAGCTTGGGGACTGGCACAGATACGCAGTATTTT. Translation: CASSLGTGTDTQYF.

In its sample, this clonotype is medium-sized (0.01 to 0.1%). The rearrangement links TRBV28 to TRBJ2-2; perhaps TRBD1 as D (5 bases). The ends were cut back, 3 bases at V and 5 bases at J, with 7 bases in the middle. Germline lookup yields CDR1 MDHEN and CDR2 SYDVKM. CDR3 length equals 13 residues. DNA of the CDR3: TGTGCCAGCAGTTTTCAGGGAACCGGGGAGCTGTTTTTT. It encodes CASSFQGTGELFF.

Comment on this clonotype: Being one base from a much bigger clone, this may be a read error. The V and J genes are TRBV7-2 and TRBJ2-7; 8 bases map to TRBD2. The CDR3 totals 13 residues. Germline CDR1 and CDR2: SGHTA and FQGNSA. The CDR3 reads CASSPGLAYKQYF. CDR3 DNA sequence: TGTGCCAGCAGCCCAGGACTAGCCTACAAGCAGTACTTC.

This clonotype is categorized as medium-sized. The chain carries TRBV20-1 and TRBJ1-1, with no clear D. Germline-derived CDR1 and CDR2 are DFQATT and SNEGSKA (reference sequence). CDR3 length equals 13 residues. V dropped 3 bases and J dropped 0 bases, with 8 bases sitting between them. The CDR3 loop is CSASTPVNTEAFF. Written as DNA, the CDR3 is TGCAGTGCTAGTACTCCTGTGAACACTGAAGCTTTCTTT.

This clonotype qualifies as medium-sized (0.01 to 0.1%). The rearrangement uses TRBV20-1 and TRBJ2-6; 7 bases fit TRBD1. Germline CDR1 DFQATT, CDR2 SNEGSKA (reference sequence). CDR3 size: 14 residues. V shed 6 bases, J shed 2 bases, and the junction held 4 bases outside the gene matches. The CDR3 sequence is CSARQGTGANVLTF. For the CDR3, the DNA is TGCAGTGCAAGACAGGGCACTGGGGCCAACGTCCTGACTTTC.

This clonotype rates as medium-sized. Here the CDR3 reads CASSTPQGAPEKLFF. The CDR3 DNA follows: TGTGCCAGCAGTACCCCGCAGGGGGCCCCTGAAAAACTGTTTTTT. The chain is built from TRBV28 and TRBJ1-4; TRBD1 aligns across 8 bases. The J segment lost 7 bases and the V segment lost 5 bases, leaving 9 bases of the junction unmatched. Germline-derived CDR1 and CDR2 are MDHEN and SYDVKM. The CDR3 has 15 residues.

This clonotype was detected many times. This chain joins TRBV20-1 and TRBJ2-7; D tentatively fits TRBD1 or TRBD2 (6 bases each). Germline CDR1 DFQATT, CDR2 SNEGSKA (reference sequence). V shed 6 bases and J shed 4 bases, with 13 bases lying between them. The CDR3 has 12 residues. The chain's CDR3 is CSAPGATYEQYF. DNA for the CDR3: TGCAGTGCCCCGGGGGCGACGTACGAGCAGTACTTC.

In this sample, this clonotype turned up many times. The CDR3 spells CASSLGGDFTGELFF. The DNA for the CDR3 is TGTGCCAGCAGCTTAGGGGGGGACTTCACCGGGGAGCTGTTTTTT. The chain recombines TRBV28 with TRBJ2-2; tentatively, D is TRBD2 (7 bases). The germline V gene encodes CDR1 MDHEN and CDR2 SYDVKM. Trimming removed 6 bases from V and 4 bases from J, with 15 bases in between. The CDR3 sequence is 15 residues long. Full variable domain (remainder filled in from reference TRBV28 and TRBJ2-2): DVKVTQSSRYLVKRTGEKVFLECVQDMDHENMFWYRQDPGLGLRLIYFSYDVKMKEKGDIPEGYSVSREKKERFSLILESASTNQTSMYLCASSLGGDFTGELFFGEGSRLTVL.

This clonotype came up many times. The chain combines TRBV6-4 with TRBJ1-5, with a tentative D call TRBD1 (5 bases). The CDR3 is 13 amino acids. Trimming took 11 bases from V and 3 from J, leaving 14 bases between them. Germline lookup yields CDR1 MRHNA and CDR2 SNTAGT. CDR3 nucleotide sequence: TGTGCCCCCGGGATGACAGTCAATCAGCCCCAGCATTTT. Encoded protein: CAPGMTVNQPQHF.

This clonotype is categorized as medium-sized. As DNA, the CDR3 is TGTGCCTGGAGTGTACGGGGAGGGGAGCAGTTCTTC. Its translation is CAWSVRGGEQFF. The chain uses TRBV30 and TRBJ2-1; the match to TRBD2 covers 7 bases. From germline, CDR1 is GTSNPN and CDR2 SVGIG (reference sequence). CDR3 size: 12 residues. J gave up 10 bases and V 0 bases, and 3 bases lay outside the gene matches.

This clonotype was detected only a few times. This sequence joins TRBV4-3 and TRBJ2-7; 7 positions match TRBD2. In germline, CDR1 is LGHNA, CDR2 YSLEER. CDR3 length: 15 amino acids. Germline trimming cut 1 base from V and 0 bases from J; bases unmatched to any gene: 3. CDR3 in amino acids: CASSQGAGVSYEQYF. CDR3 DNA: TGCGCCAGCAGCCAAGGGGCGGGGGTCTCCTACGAGCAGTACTTC.

This clonotype is medium-sized in the sample. The V gene is TRBV29-1, the J gene TRBJ1-1, with D unclear. Germline values: CDR1 SQVTM, CDR2 ANQGSEA. Trimming removed 5 bases at V and 2 bases at J, with 9 bases between. This CDR3 region has 12 residues. The CDR3 spells CSVRRPNTEAFF. In nucleotides, the CDR3 is TGCAGCGTTAGAAGGCCTAACACTGAAGCTTTCTTT.

This clonotype is medium-sized in the sample. This chain uses TRBV28 with TRBJ2-3, with TRBD2 identical over 11 bases. J lost 0 bases, V lost 3 bases, and 5 bases had no gene match. This CDR3 contains 17 residues. From germline, CDR1 is MDHEN and CDR2 SYDVKM. The CDR3 sequence: CASSFWRTSGSTDTQYF. CDR3 DNA sequence: TGTGCCAGCAGTTTCTGGAGGACTAGCGGGAGCACAGATACGCAGTATTTT.

Within the sample, this clonotype is medium-sized. V gene TRBV20-1 combines with J gene TRBJ2-3; D is uncertain. The germline gives CDR1 DFQATT, CDR2 SNEGSKA (reference sequence). The CDR3 length is 12 residues. Trimming cost V 3 bases and J 0 bases, with 4 bases left between them. CDR3 nucleotide sequence: TGCAGTGCTAGTGGGAGCACAGATACGCAGTATTTT. Amino acid sequence: CSASGSTDTQYF.

This chain joins TRBV11-2 and TRBJ2-2; D unresolved. The CDR3 runs to 12 residues. Germline lookup yields CDR1 SGHAT and CDR2 FQNNGV. V lost 4 bases, J lost 4 bases, and 4 bases lay in between. CDR3 sequence (DNA): TGTGCCAGCAGCTCCCTCACCGGGGAGCTGTTTTTT. It is translated as CASSSLTGELFF.

This clonotype is labeled as medium-sized (0.01 to 0.1%). The CDR3 region is CASSPANQPQHF. DNA of the CDR3: TGTGCCAGCAGCCCAGCCAATCAGCCCCAGCATTTT. The chain carries TRBV7-2 and TRBJ1-5; D gene ambiguous. The germline CDR1 and CDR2 sequences are SGHTA and FQGNSA. V was shortened by 5 bases and J by 3 bases, with 5 bases between the two germline ends. The CDR3 covers 12 residues.

This clonotype ranks as medium-sized (0.01 to 0.1%). This CDR3 reads CASSFQDRGETQYF. CDR3 DNA sequence: TGTGCCAGCAGCTTCCAGGACAGGGGGGAGACCCAGTACTTC. The chain uses TRBV11-2 and TRBJ2-5, with 10 positions matching TRBD1. V shed 3 bases and J 5 bases; nucleotides not matched to a gene: 3. Germline V gives CDR1 SGHAT, CDR2 FQNNGV. The CDR3 runs 14 residues.

This chain links TRBV7-3 with TRBJ2-2; 10 positions match TRBD1. This CDR3 has 16 residues. V lost 4 bases and J lost 7; bases outside the gene matches: 9. Germline CDR1 is SGHTA and CDR2 is FQGTGA. CDR3 amino acids: CASSSDGTGDGGELFF. Written as DNA, the CDR3 is TGTGCCAGCAGCTCAGACGGGACAGGGGATGGCGGGGAGCTGTTTTTT. The full variable domain, completed using reference TRBV7-3 and TRBJ2-2, is GAGVSQTPSNKVTEKGKYVELRCDPISGHTALYWYRQSLGQGPEFLIYFQGTGAADDSGLPNDRFFAVRPEGSVSTLKIQRTERGDSAVYLCASSSDGTGDGGELFFGEGSRLTVL.

The table lists this clonotype with many counts. The chain couples TRBV10-3 to TRBJ1-6; 9 nucleotides match TRBD1. Germline loops: CDR1 ENHRY, CDR2 SYGVKD. J was trimmed by 8 bases and V by 6 bases; bases with no gene match: 5. This CDR3 is 14 amino acids long. CDR3 nucleotide sequence: TGTGCCATCAGCACAGGGGGCCAATATTCACCCCTCCACTTT. This encodes CAISTGGQYSPLHF.

This clonotype is labeled medium-sized. The gene calls are TRBV7-2 and TRBJ1-5; the D is unclear. The CDR3 runs 15 residues. Germline-derived CDR1 and CDR2 are SGHTA and FQGNSA. The V end was cut by 2 bases, the J end by 9 bases, with 17 bases between. The CDR3 spells CASSLSPGNLGPQHF. CDR3 bases: TGTGCCAGCAGCTTATCGCCAGGCAACCTAGGGCCCCAGCATTTT.

This clonotype counts as medium-sized. This rearrangement joins TRBV7-6 to TRBJ2-2; 10 bases line up with TRBD2. V lost 4 bases, J lost 6 bases, and 11 bases stayed unmatched. CDR1 SGHVS and CDR2 FNYEAQ come from the germline V gene. The CDR3 sequence is 17 residues long. CDR3 in DNA: TGTGCCAGCAGCTCCATTAGCGGGGGGTCCCAACCCGGGGAGCTGTTTTTT. Protein product: CASSSISGGSQPGELFF.

By proportion, this clonotype is medium-sized. This chain joins TRBV5-1 and TRBJ2-6, with unresolved D. The CDR3 is 16 residues long. Germline values: CDR1 SGHRS, CDR2 YFSETQ. Trimming stripped 6 bases from V and 4 bases from J, with 17 bases between. The DNA of the CDR3 is TGCGCCAGCACCACCGTTGCAGGCGAGGGGGCCAACGTCCTGACTTTC. Encoded protein: CASTTVAGEGANVLTF.

The sample holds a few counts of this clonotype. The rearrangement links TRBV6-4 to TRBJ2-1, with TRBD2 matching 12 bases. The V segment lost 2 bases and the J segment 1 base; nucleotides outside the gene matches: 0. The V gene's germline CDR1 is MRHNA and CDR2 SNTAGT. The CDR3 is made up of 16 amino acids. In DNA, the CDR3 is TGTGCCAGCAGTGACGGGACTAGCGGGTCCTACAATGAGCAGTTCTTC. It yields the protein CASSDGTSGSYNEQFF.

By proportion, this clonotype is large. The rearrangement uses TRBV4-1 and TRBJ1-5; D is uncertain. The CDR3 runs to 13 residues. The V end was cut by 0 bases, the J end by 5 bases, with 5 bases between. CDR1 and CDR2 (germline): MGHRA, YSYEKL. The CDR3 sequence is CASSQERDQPQHF. The CDR3 region has the DNA TGCGCCAGCAGCCAAGAACGGGATCAGCCCCAGCATTTT.

This clonotype was seen more than once but under ten times. This chain joins TRBV28 and TRBJ2-5; perhaps TRBD2 as D (5 bases). Trimming took off 6 bases at V and 2 bases at J, with 16 bases between the two ends. Germline V gene data show CDR1 as MDHEN and CDR2 as SYDVKM. The CDR3 runs to 15 residues. This CDR3 is CASSFMGATQETQYF. DNA for the CDR3: TGTGCCAGCAGCTTTATGGGAGCAACTCAAGAGACCCAGTACTTC.

This clonotype was observed a handful of times. This rearrangement joins TRBV7-9 to TRBJ2-3, with TRBD1 matching 11 bases. The CDR3 spans 15 residues. V trimming: 5 bases; J trimming: 5 bases; junction bases outside the gene matches: 6. Germline loops: CDR1 SEHNR, CDR2 FQNEAQ (reference sequence). In DNA form, the CDR3 reads TGTGCCAGCAGCGCCGGGACAGGGGGTGAAGATACGCAGTATTTT. Translation gives CASSAGTGGEDTQYF.

In its sample, this clonotype was seen a few times. The rearrangement links TRBV15 to TRBJ2-2; 7 positions agree with TRBD1. Germline V gene lookup returns CDR1 LNHNV and CDR2 YYDKDF (reference sequence). Trimming removed 4 bases from V and 5 bases from J; junction bases left unmatched: 10. The CDR3 contains 16 residues. Written as DNA, the CDR3 is TGTGCCACCAGCACCACTAGGGGGCCGGGGACCGGGGAGCTGTTTTTT. Residues: CATSTTRGPGTGELFF.

This clonotype is judged medium-sized. The chain links TRBV5-6 to TRBJ1-2; perhaps TRBD1 as D (6 bases). V was trimmed by 3 bases and J by 2 bases, leaving 14 bases between them. The CDR3 loop spans 15 amino acids. Germline CDR1 SGHDT, CDR2 YYEEEE. Here the CDR3 DNA reads TGTGCCAGCAGCTCTCCGGGACACCTCAACTATGGCTACACCTTC. Protein product: CASSSPGHLNYGYTF.

This clonotype is labeled as medium-sized (0.01 to 0.1%). At one end, the junction sequence differs from germline, possibly due to a read error. The genes are TRBV7-7 and TRBJ2-3; no clear D gene. CDR3 length equals 13 residues. CDR1 is SSHAT and CDR2 is FNYEAQ in the germline V gene (reference sequence). DNA for the CDR3: TGTGCTAGCAGCTTTTCCCGCACAGATACGCAGTATTTT. It yields the protein CASSFSRTDTQYF.